This TCR beta chain is drawn from a study of blood T cell repertoires in COVID-19. Looking at the study overall: Sites in the United States, Italy and Spain provided acute and convalescent COVID-19 samples.

This clone was found once. The length of the CDR3 is 17 residues. After removal of 5 bases from V and 4 bases from J, the junction contained 10 bases not matched to a gene. The germline V gene encodes CDR1 LGHNT and CDR2 FRNRAP. Only in-frame clones appear in the TCRdb table, and some are missing; sequencing was by immunoSEQ multiplex PCR. The sample carries over 50,000 clones, over 70% recorded once. Sequenced input: peripheral blood. The sequence was obtained from a human donor in a cohort sampled during active COVID-19. The gene calls are TRBV12-5 and TRBJ2-3; 12 bases are a match to TRBD2. CDR3 DNA sequence: TGTGCTAGTGGTCCCCCGCTAGCGGGGGGGCCAGCAGATACGCAGTATTTT. Translated: CASGPPLAGGPADTQYF. Full variable domain (outside the CDR3, taken from reference TRBV12-5 and TRBJ2-3): DARVTQTPRHKVTEMGQEVTMRCQPILGHNTVFWYRQTMMQGLELLAYFRNRAPLDDSGMPKDRFSAEMPDATLATLKIQPSEPRDSAVYFCASGPPLAGGPADTQYFGPGTRLTVL.